Described below is a single T cell receptor (beta chain) sequence and its context. Antigen: not known. Assay: immunoSEQ multiplex PCR; the TCRdb copy retains only in-frame clones and omits some. This sample has more than 60,000 clones; 77% occur once, and the top ten carry 1.5% to 2%. The sample is drawn from a study of OX40 agonist ivuxolimab in advanced cancers. Findings and caveats of the study: Expansion of clones was among the lowest in partial responders at 0.1-3.0 mg/kg. The study found that CD8+ T cells averaged more expanded clones than CD4+. Low normalized T-cell clonal expansion was also seen in some nonresponders.

The CDR3 is 14 residues long. Germline CDR1 reads MNHEY; CDR2 reads SVGAGI. V shed 1 base and J 3 bases; nucleotides not matched to a gene: 1. The chain joins TRBV6-5 to TRBJ2-5, with TRBD2 identical over 8 bases. The material was CD4+ or CD8+ T cells sorted from blood, obtained in a trial of the OX40 agonist ivuxolimab. The TCR originated in an adult with an advanced solid tumor such as melanoma, head and neck, liver or kidney cancer. The CDR3 is CASSYFGREETQYF. The CDR3 DNA follows: TGTGCCAGCAGTTACTTCGGGAGGGAAGAGACCCAGTACTTC.